This T cell receptor (beta chain) was recorded in a study of blood T cell repertoires in COVID-19. Study at large: COVID-19 samples, acute and convalescent, were from the United States, Italy and Spain. T cells, B-cell-depleted T cells, or PBMCs supplied cDNA or gDNA.

Deletions cut 3 bases from V and 0 bases from J, with 6 bases between. Germline V lookup: CDR1 SGHRS, CDR2 YFSETQ. The CDR3 is made up of 13 amino acids. Authors' data handling: Amplification of reference gene primers was used by the study to estimate nucleated cell counts. This table comes from immunoSEQ multiplex PCR, and its TCRdb copy is limited to in-frame clones, with some not included. V, J and clone size are taken as reported in that table, and D and trimming were inferred from the DNA itself. Of 80,000 or so clones in the sample, under 85% were seen once. The material sequenced was peripheral blood. The chain is built from TRBV5-1 and TRBJ1-1, with D possibly being TRBD1 (6 bases). The clonotype comes from a human donor in a cohort sampled during active COVID-19. CDR3 coding DNA: TGCGCCAGCAGCTGGGACATGAACACTGAAGCTTTCTTT. It codes for CASSWDMNTEAFF.